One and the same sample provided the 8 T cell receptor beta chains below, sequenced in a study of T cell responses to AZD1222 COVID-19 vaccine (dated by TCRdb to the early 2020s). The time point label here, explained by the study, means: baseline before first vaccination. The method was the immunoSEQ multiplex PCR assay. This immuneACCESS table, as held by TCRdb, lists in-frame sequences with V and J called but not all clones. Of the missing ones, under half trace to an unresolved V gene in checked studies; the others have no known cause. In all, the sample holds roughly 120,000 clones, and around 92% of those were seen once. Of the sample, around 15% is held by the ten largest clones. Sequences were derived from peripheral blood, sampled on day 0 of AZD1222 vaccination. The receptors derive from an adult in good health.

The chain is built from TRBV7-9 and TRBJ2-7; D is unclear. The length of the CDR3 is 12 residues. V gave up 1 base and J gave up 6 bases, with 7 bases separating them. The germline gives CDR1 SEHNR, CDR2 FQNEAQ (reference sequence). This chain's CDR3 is CASSLVVGEQYF. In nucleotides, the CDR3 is TGTGCCAGCAGCTTAGTGGTTGGCGAGCAGTACTTC.

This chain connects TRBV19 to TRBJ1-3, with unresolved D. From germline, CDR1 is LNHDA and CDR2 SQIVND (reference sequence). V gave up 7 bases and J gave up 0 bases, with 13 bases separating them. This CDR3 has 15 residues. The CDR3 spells CASTIPGGSGNTIYF. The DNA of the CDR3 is TGTGCCAGTACTATCCCCGGTGGCTCTGGAAACACCATATATTTT.

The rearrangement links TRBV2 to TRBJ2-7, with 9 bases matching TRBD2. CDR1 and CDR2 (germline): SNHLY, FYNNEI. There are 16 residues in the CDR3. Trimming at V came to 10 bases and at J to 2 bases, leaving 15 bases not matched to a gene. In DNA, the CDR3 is TGTGCCACCCCGAGCGGGGCGGGAGGGCCCGCCTACGAGCAGTACTTC. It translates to CATPSGAGGPAYEQYF.

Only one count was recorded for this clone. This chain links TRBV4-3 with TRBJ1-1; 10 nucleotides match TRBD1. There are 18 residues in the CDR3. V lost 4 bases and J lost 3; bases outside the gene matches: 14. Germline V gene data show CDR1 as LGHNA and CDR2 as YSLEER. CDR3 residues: CASSPGGDRGESDTEAFF. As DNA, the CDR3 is TGCGCCAGCAGCCCCGGCGGGGACAGGGGTGAATCGGACACTGAAGCTTTCTTT.

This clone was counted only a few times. CDR3 nucleotides: TGTGCCAGCGCGACGGTGGGGGAAAACTACGAGCAGTACTTC. Translation gives CASATVGENYEQYF. The genes are TRBV2 and TRBJ2-7, with D tentatively TRBD1 or TRBD2 (5 bases each). The ends were cut back, 8 bases at V and 3 bases at J, with 17 bases in the middle. Germline V lookup: CDR1 SNHLY, CDR2 FYNNEI. This CDR3 is built from 14 residues.

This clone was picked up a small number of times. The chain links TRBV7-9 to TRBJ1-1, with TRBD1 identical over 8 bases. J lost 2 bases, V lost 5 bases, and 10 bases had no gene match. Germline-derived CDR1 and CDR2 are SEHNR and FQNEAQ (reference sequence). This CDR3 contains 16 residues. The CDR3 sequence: CASSHHRGTGNTEAFF. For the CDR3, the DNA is TGTGCCAGCAGCCATCATCGGGGGACAGGCAACACTGAAGCTTTCTTT.

The CDR3 sequence: CASSQESLAPVEQFF. Here the CDR3 DNA reads TGCGCCAGCAGCCAAGAATCCCTAGCCCCGGTTGAGCAGTTCTTC. The chain couples TRBV4-1 to TRBJ2-1; the D gene is possibly TRBD2 (5 bases). This CDR3 spans 15 amino acids. Per germline, CDR1 MGHRA and CDR2 YSYEKL. V was pared by 0 bases and J by 9 bases, with 15 bases between.

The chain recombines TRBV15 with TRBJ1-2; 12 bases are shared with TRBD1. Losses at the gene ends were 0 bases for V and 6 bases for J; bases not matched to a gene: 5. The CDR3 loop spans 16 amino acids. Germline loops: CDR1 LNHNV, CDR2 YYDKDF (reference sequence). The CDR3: CATSRDMGQGADGYTF. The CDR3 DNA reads TGTGCCACCAGCAGAGATATGGGACAGGGGGCGGATGGCTACACCTTC.